The entry that follows covers one T cell receptor (beta chain) sequence. Clones were sequenced by immunoSEQ multiplex PCR, and TCRdb holds only the in-frame ones, with some missing. This repertoire shows about 380,000 clones, more than 85% found once; its top ten account for around 0.018%. These data are taken from a study of shared T cell receptors in the human thymus. Germline CDR1 is SGHVS and CDR2 is FQNEAQ. Trimming shortened V by 5 bases and J by 6 bases, and 12 bases separated the two germline ends. The CDR3 has 13 residues. Sequenced sample: thymocytes. The clonotype was recovered from a human donor. This chain uses TRBV7-8 with TRBJ2-3, with D tentatively TRBD1 (5 bases). The CDR3 protein is CASSPSTADTQYF. CDR3 nucleotides: TGTGCCAGCAGCCCGTCGACAGCTGATACGCAGTATTTT.